The clone carrying this T cell receptor beta chain was seen only once. Relative to the germline gene, one junction end is altered; a read error may explain this. It was from about 20-30 mg of unsorted bulk tissue that RNA and DNA were co-extracted. This entry comes from a study of tumor-infiltrating lymphocytes in primary liver carcinoma. A primer matching the constant region was used to make TCR beta cDNA from 450 to 550 ng of total RNA. Slightly modified ARM-PCR served as the procedure for the TCR beta libraries. These libraries came from three rounds of nested multiplex PCR. Using its own MiXCR run on the multiplex PCR reads, TCRdb lists one record per CDR3 protein. The data show under 110,000 distinct CDR3 sequences, under 70% seen once. The sequenced sample consisted of liver tumor tissue from sampling region 2. Indicated subset: tumor region T2, inferior pole. This clonotype originated in an older woman with primary liver carcinoma and hepatitis B virus infection.

The CDR3 sequence: CASSLGNIGGLFF. CDR3 nucleotides: TGCGCCAGCAGCTTGGGAAACATCGGGGGGCTGTTTTTT. The chain links TRBV5-1 to TRBJ2-2; possibly TRBD2 for D (6 bases). Germline V gene sequence: CDR1 SGHRS, CDR2 YFSETQ. The CDR3 is 13 amino acids.